The 25 T cell receptor beta chains listed next were all sequenced from one sample in a study of T cells after yellow fever vaccination. In TCRdb, the 5' RACE reads were re-called with MiXCR into one record per CDR3 protein. The table records some 500,000 distinct CDR3 sequences, 13% of them present only once. Sequenced material: PBMCs, taken on the day of the yellow fever booster vaccination. These receptors originate from a man between 25 and 39 years old who received the YFV17D yellow fever vaccine.

This clonotype was seen at least ten times. The J gene is TRBJ2-1, the V gene TRBV7-2, with TRBD1 as a possible D gene (5 bases). Germline-derived CDR1 and CDR2 are SGHTA and FQGNSA. Trimming removed 5 bases at V and 0 bases at J, with 17 bases between. The CDR3 has 17 residues. The CDR3 reads CASSKRSGDSSYNEQFF. CDR3 bases: TGTGCCAGCAGCAAACGATCTGGCGACAGCTCCTACAATGAGCAGTTCTTC.

This clonotype was seen a few times. The genes are TRBV7-9 and TRBJ2-7, with D possibly being TRBD1 or TRBD2 (5 bases each). The CDR3 runs to 15 residues. Deletions cut 3 bases from V and 2 bases from J, with 14 bases between. Germline CDR1 reads SEHNR; CDR2 reads FQNEAQ (reference sequence). CDR3 DNA: TGTGCCAGCAGCTTCGAAACGGGACGGACCTACGAGCAGTACTTC. Amino acid sequence: CASSFETGRTYEQYF.

This chain links TRBV2 with TRBJ2-1; D perhaps matches TRBD1 (5 bases). Trimming took off 7 bases at V and 4 bases at J, with 8 bases between the two ends. CDR3 length: 12 amino acids. Germline V lookup: CDR1 SNHLY, CDR2 FYNNEI. The CDR3 DNA follows: TGTGCCAGCACGACAGAATACAATGAGCAGTTCTTC. It is translated as CASTTEYNEQFF.

This clonotype was recorded a few times. The V and J genes are TRBV6-1 and TRBJ2-7; D could derive from TRBD1 or TRBD2 (5 bases each). There are 13 residues in the CDR3. The ends were cut back, 8 bases at V and 6 bases at J, with 17 bases in the middle. From germline, CDR1 is MNHNS and CDR2 SASEGT. CDR3 region: CASGGTYPSEQYF. DNA of the CDR3: TGTGCCAGCGGTGGGACCTACCCCTCCGAGCAGTACTTC.

V usage is TRBV3-1 and J usage is TRBJ2-4; D gene ambiguous. This CDR3 is built from 15 residues. V lost 4 bases to trimming and J lost 1 base, with 11 bases between them. CDR1 LGHDT and CDR2 YNNKEL come from the germline V gene (reference sequence). The CDR3 is CASSRAPWAKNIQYF. Written as DNA, the CDR3 is TGTGCCAGCAGCCGGGCACCGTGGGCCAAAAACATTCAGTACTTC.

The chain combines TRBV2 with TRBJ2-3, with D maybe TRBD1 (6 bases). The germline CDR1 and CDR2 sequences are SNHLY and FYNNEI. V was cut by 9 bases and J by 6 bases, with 19 bases left in between. The CDR3 has 14 amino acids. CDR3 loop: CASRKGGREDTQYF. CDR3 DNA sequence: TGTGCCAGTCGGAAAGGGGGTCGCGAGGATACGCAGTATTTT.

This clonotype was found many times. The chain joins TRBV7-2 to TRBJ2-5; D might be TRBD1 (6 bases). The CDR3 loop spans 13 amino acids. Germline V gene lookup returns CDR1 SGHTA and CDR2 FQGNSA. Trimming took 6 bases from V and 5 from J, leaving 13 bases between them. The CDR3 protein is CASRVTGMETQYF. CDR3 nucleotide sequence: TGTGCCAGCAGGGTTACAGGGATGGAGACCCAGTACTTC.

The chain links TRBV10-2 to TRBJ2-7; D not resolved. Germline CDR1 is WSHSY and CDR2 is SAAADI. The CDR3 is 17 amino acids. Trimming removed 6 bases from V and 0 bases from J, with 21 bases in between. CDR3 bases: TGCGCCAGCAGCGATTACCTGGGCGAGGATCCCTCCTACGAGCAGTACTTC. Protein sequence: CASSDYLGEDPSYEQYF.

This clonotype occurred a few times. V gene TRBV5-1 combines with J gene TRBJ2-7, with 9 bases that match TRBD2. Per the germline V gene, CDR1 is SGHRS and CDR2 is YFSETQ. V was clipped by 4 bases and J by 12 bases; unmatched bases: 17. There are 15 residues in the CDR3. The CDR3 region has the DNA TGCGCCAGCAGCGAGGAGATAGCGGGAGCTTTCCTCGTGTACTTC. This encodes CASSEEIAGAFLVYF. The whole variable domain, remainder taken from reference TRBV5-1 and TRBJ2-7, is KAGVTQTPRYLIKTRGQQVTLSCSPISGHRSVSWYQQTPGQGLQFLFEYFSETQRNKGNFPGRFSGRQFSNSRSEMNVSTLELGDSALYLCASSEEIAGAFLVYFGPGTRLTVT.

This clonotype turned up a few times. V gene TRBV6-5 combines with J gene TRBJ2-2; D is undetermined. Germline loops: CDR1 MNHEY, CDR2 SVGAGI. The CDR3 runs 14 residues. Trimming shortened V by 8 bases and J by 10 bases, and 20 bases separated the two germline ends. The CDR3 loop is CASRSGWLGEELFF. The CDR3 nucleotides are TGTGCCAGCCGTTCGGGTTGGCTTGGCGAGGAGCTGTTTTTT.

J is TRBJ1-2 and V is TRBV6-5; D is possibly TRBD1 (5 bases). This CDR3 is 14 amino acids long. Germline CDR1 is MNHEY and CDR2 is SVGAGI. V shed 2 bases and J shed 1 base, with 8 bases lying between them. CDR3 nucleotides: TGTGCCAGCAGTTACGACAGTCTTAACTATGGCTACACCTTC. Translation gives CASSYDSLNYGYTF.

V usage is TRBV2 and J usage is TRBJ2-3; TRBD2 matches at 7 bases. The V gene's germline CDR1 is SNHLY and CDR2 FYNNEI. The junction had 7 bases not matched to a gene; V was cut back by 8 bases and J by 2 bases. CDR3 length: 14 amino acids. DNA for the CDR3: TGTGCCAGCGTTCGCGGGGGTGACACAGATACGCAGTATTTT. This translates into CASVRGGDTDTQYF.

The chain uses TRBV18 and TRBJ2-7, with D unresolved. This CDR3 has 13 amino acids. The germline V and J ends were trimmed by 0 bases and 5 bases, with 8 bases remaining between them. Germline-derived CDR1 and CDR2 are KGHSH and LQKENI. DNA for the CDR3: TGTGCCAGCTCACCACCCGGTTCCCACGAGCAGTACTTC. Translation gives CASSPPGSHEQYF.

This clonotype has a handful of counts. V gene TRBV11-2 combines with J gene TRBJ2-1; 16 bases are a match to TRBD2. Germline lookup yields CDR1 SGHAT and CDR2 FQNNGV. CDR3 size: 16 residues. V shed 0 bases and J 10 bases; nucleotides not matched to a gene: 3. The CDR3 DNA reads as TGTGCCAGCAGCTTAGATCAGGGACTAGCGGGAGGGGAGCAGTTCTTC. It is translated as CASSLDQGLAGGEQFF.

The CDR3 loop reads CASSSQAGHETQYF. Here the CDR3 DNA reads TGTGCCAGCAGCTCGCAGGCAGGGCACGAGACCCAGTACTTC. This sequence joins TRBV5-6 and TRBJ2-5; a weak D match, TRBD1 (5 bases). Trimming cost V 3 bases and J 5 bases, with 14 bases left between them. Germline values: CDR1 SGHDT, CDR2 YYEEEE. This CDR3 comprises 14 residues. Full variable domain (remainder filled in from reference TRBV5-6 and TRBJ2-5): DAGVTQSPTHLIKTRGQQVTLRCSPKSGHDTVSWYQQALGQGPQFIFQYYEEEERQRGNFPDRFSGHQFPNYSSELNVNALLLGDSALYLCASSSQAGHETQYFGPGTRLLVL.

The V gene is TRBV29-1, the J gene TRBJ2-6; 10 bases match TRBD2. Germline V gene lookup returns CDR1 SQVTM and CDR2 ANQGSEA. The CDR3 contains 17 residues. The V gene end was trimmed by 4 bases and the J gene end by 0 bases; junction bases not matched to a gene: 6. The CDR3 sequence is CSVGGTSEGSGANVLTF. In nucleotides, the CDR3 is TGCAGCGTTGGTGGGACTAGCGAGGGCTCTGGGGCCAACGTCCTGACTTTC.

This clonotype was found many times. This chain links TRBV7-9 with TRBJ2-1; maybe TRBD1 (5 bases). Germline loops: CDR1 SEHNR, CDR2 FQNEAQ (reference sequence). Trimming cost V 7 bases and J 6 bases, with 16 bases left between them. The CDR3 is 14 amino acids. Written as DNA, the CDR3 is TGTGCCAGCATCCACGTTGGGGCTCCCAATGAGCAGTTCTTC. Protein: CASIHVGAPNEQFF.

The rearrangement uses TRBV7-9 and TRBJ1-4; the D gene is possibly TRBD1 (6 bases). CDR1 and CDR2 from the germline V gene are SEHNR and FQNEAQ (reference sequence). V was shortened by 1 base and J by 11 bases, with 20 bases between the two germline ends. This CDR3 spans 16 amino acids. CDR3 sequence (DNA): TGTGCCAGCAGCTTAGTCATCGTCCAGGGGTGGAATAAACTGTTTTTT. Translation gives CASSLVIVQGWNKLFF.

This clonotype was counted a few times. The J gene is TRBJ2-3, the V gene TRBV5-1, with D perhaps matching TRBD2 (5 bases). Trimming pared 3 bases from V and 1 base from J, leaving 12 bases between. This CDR3 is 15 amino acids long. CDR1 SGHRS and CDR2 YFSETQ come from the germline V gene. The CDR3 DNA sequence: TGCGCCAGCAGCTATGTGGGAGCGGGCACAGATACGCAGTATTTT. Protein product: CASSYVGAGTDTQYF.

The genes are TRBV7-6 and TRBJ2-7; 9 bases fit TRBD1. The CDR3 contains 15 residues. Losses at the gene ends were 5 bases for V and 4 bases for J; bases not matched to a gene: 9. CDR1 and CDR2 from the germline V gene are SGHVS and FNYEAQ. The CDR3 here is CASSPQTGGEYEQYF. In DNA form, the CDR3 reads TGTGCCAGCAGCCCGCAGACAGGGGGGGAATACGAGCAGTACTTC.

In this sample, this clonotype turned up a few times. Since a much larger clone is just one base distant, this may be a read error. This rearrangement joins TRBV7-2 to TRBJ2-1; no definite D call. Trimming shortened V by 2 bases and J by 8 bases, and 4 bases separated the two germline ends. There are 11 residues in the CDR3. CDR1 and CDR2 from the germline V gene are SGHTA and FQGNSA. The CDR3 region is CASSLTYEQFF. DNA for the CDR3: TGTGCCAGCAGCTTAACCTATGAGCAGTTCTTC.

This clonotype was picked up a small number of times. The chain combines TRBV7-9 with TRBJ2-7, with D possibly TRBD2 on 5 matching bases. Germline-derived CDR1 and CDR2 are SEHNR and FQNEAQ (reference sequence). The V gene lost 4 bases and the J gene lost 5 bases, with 12 bases spanning the gap. The CDR3 extends over 13 amino acids. The CDR3 sequence is CASSYSSIDEQYF. DNA of the CDR3: TGTGCCAGCAGCTACTCTAGCATCGACGAGCAGTACTTC.

This sequence joins TRBV6-2 or TRBV6-3 and TRBJ2-5; 8 bases are a match to TRBD1. Germline loops: CDR1 MNHEY, CDR2 SVGEGT. The CDR3 contains 16 residues. V lost 2 bases to trimming and J lost 5 bases; unmatched junction nucleotides: 10. The CDR3 DNA follows: TGTGCCAGCAGTTACCTCCCGGACAGGGTCATGGAGACCCAGTACTTC. Residues: CASSYLPDRVMETQYF.

The rearrangement uses TRBV6-5 and TRBJ2-7; 10 nucleotides line up with TRBD2. Germline trimming cut 0 bases from V and 4 bases from J; bases unmatched to any gene: 6. The CDR3 is 16 amino acids. CDR1 and CDR2 (germline): MNHEY, SVGAGI. This CDR3 reads CASSYSAAGGRYEQYF. The CDR3 DNA sequence: TGTGCCAGCAGTTACTCGGCAGCGGGAGGGCGGTACGAGCAGTACTTC.

This clonotype was seen only a few times. The chain is built from TRBV18 and TRBJ2-7, with unresolved D. The germline gives CDR1 KGHSH, CDR2 LQKENI. Trimming took off 1 base at V and 7 bases at J, with 11 bases between the two ends. This CDR3 comprises 13 residues. The CDR3, as DNA: TGTGCCAGCTCACCACAGTTCCTGGGGGAGCAGTACTTC. This encodes CASSPQFLGEQYF.